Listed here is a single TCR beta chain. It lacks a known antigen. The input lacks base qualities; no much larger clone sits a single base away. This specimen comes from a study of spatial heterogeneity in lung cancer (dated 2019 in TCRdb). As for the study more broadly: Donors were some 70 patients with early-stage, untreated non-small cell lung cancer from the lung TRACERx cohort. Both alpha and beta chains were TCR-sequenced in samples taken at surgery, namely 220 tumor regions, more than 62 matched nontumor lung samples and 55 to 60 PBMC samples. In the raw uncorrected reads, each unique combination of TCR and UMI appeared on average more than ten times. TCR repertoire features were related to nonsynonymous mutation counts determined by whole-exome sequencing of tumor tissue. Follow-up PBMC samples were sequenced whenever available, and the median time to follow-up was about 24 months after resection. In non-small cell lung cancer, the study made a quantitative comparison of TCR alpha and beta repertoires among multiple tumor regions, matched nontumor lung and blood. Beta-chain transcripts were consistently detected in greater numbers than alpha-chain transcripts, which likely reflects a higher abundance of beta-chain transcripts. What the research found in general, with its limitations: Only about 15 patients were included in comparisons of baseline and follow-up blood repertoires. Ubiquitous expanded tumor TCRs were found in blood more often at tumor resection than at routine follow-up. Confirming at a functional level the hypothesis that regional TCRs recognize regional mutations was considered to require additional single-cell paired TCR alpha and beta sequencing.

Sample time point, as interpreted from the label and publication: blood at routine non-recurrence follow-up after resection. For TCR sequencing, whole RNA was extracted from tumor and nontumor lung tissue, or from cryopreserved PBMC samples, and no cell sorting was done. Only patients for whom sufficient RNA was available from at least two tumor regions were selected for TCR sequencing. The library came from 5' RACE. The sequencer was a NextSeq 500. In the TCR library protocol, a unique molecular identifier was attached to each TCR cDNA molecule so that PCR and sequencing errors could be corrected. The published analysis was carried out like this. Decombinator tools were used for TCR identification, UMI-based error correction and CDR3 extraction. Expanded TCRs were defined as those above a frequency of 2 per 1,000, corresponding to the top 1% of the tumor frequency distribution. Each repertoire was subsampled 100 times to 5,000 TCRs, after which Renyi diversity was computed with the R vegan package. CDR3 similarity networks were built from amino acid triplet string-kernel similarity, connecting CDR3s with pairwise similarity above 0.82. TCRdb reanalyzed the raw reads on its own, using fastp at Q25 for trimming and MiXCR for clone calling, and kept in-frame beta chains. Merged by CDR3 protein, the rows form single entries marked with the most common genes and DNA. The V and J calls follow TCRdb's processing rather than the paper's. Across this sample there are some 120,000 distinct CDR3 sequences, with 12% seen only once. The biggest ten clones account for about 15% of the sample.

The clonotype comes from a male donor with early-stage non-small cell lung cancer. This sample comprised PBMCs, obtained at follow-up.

The bases read TGTGCCAGCAGTTACGGAAACTACGAGCAGTACTTC. This is translated as CASSYGNYEQYF. The sequence links TRBV6-5 to TRBJ2-7; the D gene assignment is ambiguous. In the germline V gene, CDR1 corresponds to MNHEY and CDR2 to SVGAGI. The CDR3 starts with the cysteine, ends with the phenylalanine, and has 12 residues. The read is trimmed to its CDR3 DNA, 36 bases read in frame from base 1. A distance of 5 bases separates the germline ends of V and J, which lose 2 bases and 3 bases respectively.